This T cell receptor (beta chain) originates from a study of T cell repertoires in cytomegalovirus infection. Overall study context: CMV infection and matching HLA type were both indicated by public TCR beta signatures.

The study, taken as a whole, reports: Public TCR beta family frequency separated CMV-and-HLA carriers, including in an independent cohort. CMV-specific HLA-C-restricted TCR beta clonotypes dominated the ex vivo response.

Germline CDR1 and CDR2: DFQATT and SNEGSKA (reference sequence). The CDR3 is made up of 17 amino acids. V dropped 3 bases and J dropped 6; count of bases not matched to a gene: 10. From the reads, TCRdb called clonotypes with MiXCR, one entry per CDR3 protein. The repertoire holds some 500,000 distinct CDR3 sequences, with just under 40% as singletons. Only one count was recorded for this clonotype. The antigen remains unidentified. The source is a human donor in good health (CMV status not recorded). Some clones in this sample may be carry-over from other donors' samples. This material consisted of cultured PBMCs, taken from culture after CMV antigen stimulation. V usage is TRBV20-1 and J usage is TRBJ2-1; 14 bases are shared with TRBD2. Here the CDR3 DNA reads TGCAGTGCTAGTGGGCCGACTAGCGGGGGGGCGGGCAATGAGCAGTTCTTC. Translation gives CSASGPTSGGAGNEQFF.